This T cell receptor beta chain originates from a study of read filtering for tumor transcriptome and immune sequencing. Study context: 8 patients were R-ISS I, some 15 were R-ISS II, about seven were R-ISS III. IR-seq gave about 3.5 to 10.27 million TCR reads per sample; RNA-seq gave roughly 80 to 1,300. Study-level points and caveats: In IR-seq, single-read clonotypes were 70% to 85% of clonotypes but around 3.4% of reads.

V was cut by 5 bases and J by 10 bases, with 21 bases left in between. Germline V CDR1 and CDR2: MNHEY, SMNVEV (reference sequence). CDR3 length equals 15 residues. Details on this clonotype: The target antigen is unknown.

Molecular barcoded adaptors covering alpha/delta and beta/gamma chains were used on 400 ng RNA. TCRdb reprocessed the reads via MiXCR and lists one record per CDR3 protein. The table has approximately 38,000 distinct CDR3 sequences, around 15% seen once. At the time of active disease, bone marrow was collected from every patient. This receptor was taken from a donor at least 40 years old with multiple myeloma. V is TRBV27 and J is TRBJ2-1; maybe TRBD2 (6 bases). The sequenced sample was a population of CD138-negative cells sorted from bone marrow. CDR3 sequence: CASSLRVLAWPEQFF. CDR3 sequence (DNA): TGTGCCAGCAGTCTTAGGGTGCTAGCGTGGCCCGAGCAGTTCTTC.